A selection of T cell receptor beta chains follows, all from one sample in a study of blood T cell repertoires in COVID-19. The protocol was immunoSEQ multiplex PCR, while the TCRdb copy is restricted to in-frame clones and leaves out a portion. The sample includes about 270,000 clones, over 70% of them seen just once. What was sequenced was peripheral blood. These receptors all stem from an elderly man with acute or convalescent COVID-19. Both conserved end residues are part of each CDR3. A D gene is named only where the DNA matches it firmly. Size is stated for part of the rows, as once, few or many counts, or as a class when the clone is expanded.

D gene	V gene	clone size	J gene	CDR3 DNA	CDR3 protein
-	TRBV4-1	once	TRBJ1-5	TGCGCCAGCAGCGCCGAAGGGGCTCAGCCCCAGCATTTT	CASSAEGAQPQHF
-	TRBV18	few	TRBJ2-3	TGTGCCAGCTCACCTACGGGTCCACCGTTGGCAGATACAACGCAGTATTTT	CASSPTGPPLADTTQYF
TRBD1	TRBV19	-	TRBJ1-5	TGTGCCAGTAGTATACGACAGGGGAAATATAGCAATCAGCCCCAGCATTTT	CASSIRQGKYSNQPQHF
TRBD1	TRBV23-1	-	TRBJ2-1	TGCGCCAGCAGACAGGGGAATAGGAGTGAGCAGTTCTTC	CASRQGNRSEQFF
TRBD1	TRBV28	-	TRBJ1-2	TGTGCCAGCAGTTTATCAATGCGGGGGGTGACAGGGAATGGCTACACCTTC	CASSLSMRGVTGNGYTF
-	TRBV30	-	TRBJ2-2	TGTGCCTGGAGTCCTAAGCCCGGGAGACAGTACACCGGGGAGCTGTTTTTT	CAWSPKPGRQYTGELFF
TRBD1	TRBV28	-	TRBJ1-1	TGTGCCAGCAGCCCGGGACAGGGGGGTACTGAAGCTTTCTTT	CASSPGQGGTEAFF
TRBD2	TRBV5-1	-	TRBJ2-1	TGCGCCAGCAGCGCTGGATGGCGGGGAGCGGGGGTCGATGAGCAGTTCTTC	CASSAGWRGAGVDEQFF
TRBD1	TRBV5-6	-	TRBJ2-7	TGTGCCAGCAGCTTCGGGACAGGACTCTACGAGCAGTACTTC	CASSFGTGLYEQYF
-	TRBV29-1	-	TRBJ2-5	TGCAGCGCAGGGGGGGGCGGGAACCAAGAGACCCAGTACTTC	CSAGGGGNQETQYF
TRBD1	TRBV7-6	-	TRBJ2-5	TGTGCCAGCAGCTTGGGGACAGGGTATAGTATTCGGCCCGTTCAAGAGACCCAGTACTTC	CASSLGTGYSIRPVQETQYF
TRBD1	TRBV28	-	TRBJ1-1	TGTGCCAGCAATCTCGGACCCGGGACAGGGGAGGCTGAAGCTTTCTTT	CASNLGPGTGEAEAFF
-	TRBV28	-	TRBJ2-5	TGTGCCAGCAGTTTAGTCGGGAGTCAAGAGACCCAGTACTTC	CASSLVGSQETQYF